This T cell receptor (beta chain) was identified in a study of technical replicates of blood from a few donors. This CDR3 spans 14 amino acids. Trimming left V 4 bases short and J 10 bases short, with 19 bases between. Germline CDR1 reads MNHNS; CDR2 reads SASEGT. Profiling relied on immunoSEQ multiplex PCR, and the TCRdb table lists in-frame clones only, not all of them. The sample lists roughly 82,000 clones, under 95% occurring once. The J gene is TRBJ1-1, the V gene TRBV6-1; D might be TRBD1 (6 bases). The TCR originated in a human donor in good health. The specimen sequenced was T cells isolated from PBMCs. The CDR3 DNA is TGTGCCAGCAGTGCTATCCTTAACAGGGATACAGCTTTCTTT. The encoded protein is CASSAILNRDTAFF.